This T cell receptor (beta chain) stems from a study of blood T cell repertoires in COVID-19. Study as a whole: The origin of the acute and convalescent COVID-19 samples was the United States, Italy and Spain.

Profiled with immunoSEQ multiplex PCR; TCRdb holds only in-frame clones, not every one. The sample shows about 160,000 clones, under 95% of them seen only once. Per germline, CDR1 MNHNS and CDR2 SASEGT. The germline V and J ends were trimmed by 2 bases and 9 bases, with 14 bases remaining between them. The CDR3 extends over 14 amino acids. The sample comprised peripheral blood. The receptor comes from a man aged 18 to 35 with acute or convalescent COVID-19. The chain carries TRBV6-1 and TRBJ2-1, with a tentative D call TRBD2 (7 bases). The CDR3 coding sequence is TGTGCCAGCAGTGAATACCCGGGGGGCGGTGAGCAGTTCTTC. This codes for CASSEYPGGGEQFF.